Presented here are 27 T cell receptor beta chains from one specimen sequenced in a study of T cell repertoires in cytomegalovirus infection. TCRdb re-analysed the reads in MiXCR, keeping a single row per CDR3 protein. The sample includes about 920,000 distinct CDR3 sequences, more than 25% of them seen just once. For these receptors, no antigen is known. Material: cultured CD8+ T cells from PBMCs, obtained from culture after CMV antigen stimulation. These receptors originate from a human donor in good health (CMV status not recorded). Some clones in this sample may be carry-over from other donors' samples.

The CDR3 is CASSPPGLAGAEEQFF. In DNA, the CDR3 is TGTGCCAGCAGTCCCCCTGGACTAGCGGGGGCAGAAGAGCAGTTCTTC. The chain uses TRBV27 and TRBJ2-1; 13 bases agree with TRBD2. Trimming took 5 bases from V and 10 from J; bases not matched to a gene: 11. Per germline, CDR1 MNHEY and CDR2 SMNVEV (reference sequence). The CDR3 loop spans 16 amino acids.

The V and J genes are TRBV15 and TRBJ2-5; D is possibly TRBD2 (7 bases). CDR3 size: 13 residues. Trimming took off 6 bases at V and 4 bases at J, with 12 bases between the two ends. Germline CDR1 reads LNHNV; CDR2 reads YYDKDF (reference sequence). CDR3 residues: CATSGGGRETQYF. The CDR3 DNA follows: TGTGCCACCAGTGGCGGGGGCAGAGAGACCCAGTACTTC. Variable domain in full (rest from reference TRBV15 and TRBJ2-5): DAMVIQNPRYQVTQFGKPVTLSCSQTLNHNVMYWYQQKSSQAPKLLFHYYDKDFNNEADTPDNFQSRRPNTSFCFLDIRSPGLGDTAMYLCATSGGGRETQYFGPGTRLLVL.

The CDR3 here is CAIVRGGGDNEQFF. The CDR3 nucleotides are TGTGCCATCGTTCGGGGGGGAGGGGACAATGAGCAGTTCTTC. This rearrangement joins TRBV10-3 to TRBJ2-1; 8 bases are shared with TRBD2. This CDR3 spans 14 amino acids. The germline V gene encodes CDR1 ENHRY and CDR2 SYGVKD. The V and J ends lost 8 bases and 5 bases, in that order; junction bases with no gene match: 8.

Concerning this clonotype itself: The conserved final phenylalanine or tryptophan is absent from the CDR3, which likely points to a read error. The limits of the CDR3 on the DNA are not certain, so only TCRdb's listed CDR3 is given. The chain joins TRBV6-7 to TRBJ2-7. TRBV6-7 is an open reading frame whose function is uncertain. 13 amino acids form the CDR3, both terminal residues included. The CDR3 loop is CASSYPMILEESS.

In its sample, this clonotype was seen many times. V gene TRBV6-5 combines with J gene TRBJ2-3; the match to TRBD2 covers 10 bases. CDR3 size: 14 residues. The germline gives CDR1 MNHEY, CDR2 SVGAGI. V was pared by 7 bases and J by 3 bases, with 4 bases of the junction left unmatched. CDR3 sequence: CASTVAGGTDTQYF. The DNA for the CDR3 is TGTGCCAGCACCGTAGCGGGGGGTACAGATACGCAGTATTTT.

The V gene is TRBV19, the J gene TRBJ2-3, with D possibly being TRBD1 or TRBD2 (5 bases each). The V end was cut by 7 bases, the J end by 9 bases, with 11 bases between. Germline V CDR1 and CDR2: LNHDA, SQIVND (reference sequence). This CDR3 has 11 residues. CDR3 coding DNA: TGTGCCAGTACCGGGACGGGGACGCAGTATTTT. The encoded protein is CASTGTGTQYF.

This clonotype turned up a few times. The chain links TRBV6-6 to TRBJ1-2; possible D gene TRBD1, 5 bases. V was clipped by 0 bases and J by 6 bases, with 14 bases between them. Germline CDR1 MNHNY, CDR2 SVGAGI (reference sequence). The CDR3 contains 15 residues. Written as DNA, the CDR3 is TGTGCCAGCAGTTACTCGGATGGCAGGGTCGATGGCTACACCTTC. This encodes CASSYSDGRVDGYTF.

This clonotype appeared a few times. CDR3 region: CASSTLDSFYGYTF. The CDR3 nucleotides read TGTGCCAGCAGTACCCTCGACAGTTTCTATGGCTACACCTTC. This chain uses TRBV6-2 or TRBV6-3 with TRBJ1-2; a weak D match, TRBD1 (5 bases). Germline V gene sequence: CDR1 MNHEY, CDR2 SVGEGT. This CDR3 comprises 14 residues. The V end was cut by 5 bases, the J end by 4 bases, with 14 bases between.

The chain links TRBV6-6 to TRBJ2-1; D remains ambiguous. The CDR3 sequence is 14 residues long. V gave up 6 bases and J gave up 0 bases, with 9 bases separating them. The germline V gene has CDR1 MNHNY and CDR2 SVGAGI (reference sequence). CDR3 amino acids: CASRTLNSYNEQFF. In nucleotides, the CDR3 is TGTGCCAGCAGGACACTAAACTCCTACAATGAGCAGTTCTTC.

This clonotype was observed a handful of times. The V call is TRBV2, the J call TRBJ1-1; no reliable D call. Trimming removed 7 bases at V and 0 bases at J, with 12 bases between. This CDR3 has 14 amino acids. Germline V gene lookup returns CDR1 SNHLY and CDR2 FYNNEI. The CDR3 here is CASKYGEMNTEAFF. For the CDR3, the DNA is TGTGCCAGCAAGTATGGCGAGATGAACACTGAAGCTTTCTTT.

This clonotype was seen many times. V gene TRBV20-1 combines with J gene TRBJ2-7, with 8 bases lining up with TRBD1. V gave up 3 bases and J gave up 2 bases; unmatched junction bases: 9. This CDR3 comprises 15 residues. The germline gives CDR1 DFQATT, CDR2 SNEGSKA (reference sequence). Written as DNA, the CDR3 is TGCAGTGCTAGCGGCAACGGACAGGGCGCCTACGAGCAGTACTTC. Translating gives CSASGNGQGAYEQYF.

In its sample, this clonotype was seen a few times. The chain recombines TRBV5-4 with TRBJ2-7; D not certain. This CDR3 comprises 14 residues. Germline assignment: CDR1 SGHNT and CDR2 YYREEE (reference sequence). The V and J ends lost 2 bases and 1 base respectively, with 10 bases between them. The CDR3 sequence is CASSLKGPSYEQYF. The CDR3 DNA reads as TGTGCCAGCAGCTTAAAGGGCCCTTCCTACGAGCAGTACTTC.

Comment on this clonotype: A much larger clone sits a single nucleotide away, making a read error possible. The V and J genes are TRBV12-3 or TRBV12-4 and TRBJ2-1, with 15 bases identical to TRBD2. CDR3 length: 14 residues. This chain's CDR3 is CVSSGGLAGGEQFF. The CDR3 bases are TGTGTCAGCAGCGGAGGACTAGCGGGGGGGGAGCAGTTCTTC.

In nucleotides, the CDR3 is TGTGCCACCAGTGATCGAAAGATTAGCGGGGGAGGACAAGAGACCCAGTACTTC. It is translated as CATSDRKISGGGQETQYF. The V call is TRBV24-1, the J call TRBJ2-5; 9 bases are a match to TRBD2. CDR1 KGHDR and CDR2 SFDVKD come from the germline V gene. Trimming cost V 3 bases and J 2 bases; bases outside gene matches: 12. CDR3 length: 18 residues.

The rearrangement joins TRBV11-2 to TRBJ2-5; no clear D gene. This CDR3 contains 13 residues. The ends were cut back, 1 base at V and 12 bases at J, with 15 bases in the middle. Germline V CDR1 and CDR2: SGHAT, FQNNGV. CDR3 in amino acids: CASSLGAWQYEYF. DNA of the CDR3: TGTGCCAGCAGCTTAGGGGCCTGGCAGTATGAGTACTTC.

This clonotype was recorded at least ten times. This chain connects TRBV7-6 to TRBJ2-3; the match to TRBD2 covers 11 bases. The CDR3 loop spans 16 amino acids. The germline gives CDR1 SGHVS, CDR2 FNYEAQ. After removal of 5 bases from V and 0 bases from J, the junction contained 4 bases not matched to a gene. The CDR3 region is CASSPTSGGSTDTQYF. The CDR3 bases are TGTGCCAGCAGCCCAACTAGCGGGGGCAGCACAGATACGCAGTATTTT.

This rearrangement joins TRBV12-3 or TRBV12-4 to TRBJ1-5; 11 bases agree with TRBD1. CDR3 length equals 16 residues. J was trimmed by 4 bases and V by 5 bases; bases with no gene match: 7. The DNA of the CDR3 is TGTGCCAGCAGTCGGACAGGGGGCGTTGGTAATCAGCCCCAGCATTTT. Translating gives CASSRTGGVGNQPQHF.

About this clonotype itself: Possible read error: a much larger clone is one base away. CDR3 bases: TGTGCCAGCAGCTTAGGGACTAGCGGGGGATCCTACGAGCAGTACGTC. Encoded protein: CASSLGTSGGSYEQYV. The V call is TRBV7-4, the J call TRBJ2-7; 13 bases match TRBD2. There are 16 residues in the CDR3. Germline lookup yields CDR1 SGHVT and CDR2 SQSDAQ. J lost 1 base, V lost 1 base, and 1 base had no gene match.

The chain joins TRBV28 to TRBJ2-7; D unclear. V was shortened by 7 bases and J by 0 bases, with 7 bases between the two germline ends. This CDR3 has 12 amino acids. Per germline, CDR1 MDHEN and CDR2 SYDVKM. The CDR3 loop is CASMSLSYEQYV. CDR3 DNA: TGTGCCAGCATGTCCCTCTCCTACGAGCAGTACGTC.

This rearrangement joins TRBV2 to TRBJ2-5, with 8 bases that match TRBD1. CDR1 is SNHLY and CDR2 is FYNNEI in the germline V gene. The CDR3 runs 11 residues. CDR3 sequence: CTTTGGETQYF. In DNA form, the CDR3 reads TGTACCACAACAGGGGGTGAGACCCAGTACTTC.

This clonotype was seen only a few times. The chain joins TRBV6-5 to TRBJ1-6; D is undetermined. There are 12 residues in the CDR3. Germline CDR1 is MNHEY and CDR2 is SVGAGI. V lost 6 bases to trimming and J lost 13 bases, with 13 bases between them. CDR3 nucleotides: TGTGCCAGCAGCTACGGCGTGCCTCCCCTCCACTTT. Protein: CASSYGVPPLHF.

The chain joins TRBV14 to TRBJ2-1; 9 positions agree with TRBD1. The trim removed 7 bases at V and 3 bases at J, leaving 4 bases unmatched. Germline CDR1 SGHDN, CDR2 FVKESK. The length of the CDR3 is 14 residues. The CDR3 DNA follows: TGTGCCAGCAACAAGGACAGGGGCTACAATGAGCAGTTCTTC. Translation: CASNKDRGYNEQFF.

The V gene is TRBV27, the J gene TRBJ2-1; TRBD2 matches at 10 bases. Trimming cost V 5 bases and J 9 bases; bases outside gene matches: 10. There are 15 residues in the CDR3. Germline V gives CDR1 MNHEY, CDR2 SMNVEV (reference sequence). The CDR3 bases are TGTGCCAGCAGTGTCCTAGCGGGGGCGAACGTTGAGCAGTTCTTC. Translating gives CASSVLAGANVEQFF.

This clonotype was seen only a few times. V is TRBV27 and J is TRBJ1-6; D is perhaps TRBD1 (6 bases). Germline V lookup: CDR1 MNHEY, CDR2 SMNVEV (reference sequence). CDR3 length equals 15 residues. The ends were cut back, 9 bases at V and 1 base at J, with 13 bases in the middle. Here the CDR3 DNA reads TGTGCCAGTCGGACAGTTGGGTCCTATAATTCACCCCTCCACTTT. Translation: CASRTVGSYNSPLHF.

The chain combines TRBV27 with TRBJ1-2; TRBD1 is a possible D gene (6 bases). Germline CDR1 is MNHEY and CDR2 is SMNVEV (reference sequence). The CDR3 totals 15 residues. V lost 5 bases and J lost 9, with 22 bases in between. CDR3 region: CASSADSGPFESYTF. The CDR3 DNA sequence: TGTGCCAGCAGTGCGGACAGCGGGCCTTTTGAGAGCTACACCTTC.

The chain recombines TRBV6-2 or TRBV6-3 with TRBJ2-2; TRBD1 aligns across 9 bases. The CDR3 is made up of 15 amino acids. J lost 8 bases, V lost 2 bases, and 6 bases had no gene match. Germline V gene sequence: CDR1 MNHEY, CDR2 SVGEGT. CDR3 loop: CASSYAGTGQGELFF. DNA of the CDR3: TGTGCCAGCAGTTACGCCGGGACAGGGCAAGGGGAGCTGTTTTTT.

This clonotype appeared a few times. The chain recombines TRBV7-2 with TRBJ2-2; D is uncertain. This CDR3 has 14 residues. Germline assignment: CDR1 SGHTA and CDR2 FQGNSA. Deletions cut 3 bases from V and 3 bases from J, with 8 bases between. CDR3 protein: CASSLGLYTGELFF. For the CDR3, the DNA is TGTGCCAGCAGCTTGGGCTTGTACACCGGGGAGCTGTTTTTT.